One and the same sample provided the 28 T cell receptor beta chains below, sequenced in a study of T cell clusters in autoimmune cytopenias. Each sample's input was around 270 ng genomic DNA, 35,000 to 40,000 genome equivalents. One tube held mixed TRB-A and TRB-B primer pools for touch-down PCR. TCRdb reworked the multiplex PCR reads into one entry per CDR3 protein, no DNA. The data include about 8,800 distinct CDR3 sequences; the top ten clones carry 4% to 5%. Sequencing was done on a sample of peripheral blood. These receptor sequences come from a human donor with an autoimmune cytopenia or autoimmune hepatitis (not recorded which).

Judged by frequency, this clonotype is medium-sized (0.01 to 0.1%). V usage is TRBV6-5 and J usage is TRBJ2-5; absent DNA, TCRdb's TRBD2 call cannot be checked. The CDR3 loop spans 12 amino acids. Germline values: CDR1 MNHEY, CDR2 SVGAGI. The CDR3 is CASSENSPTQYF.

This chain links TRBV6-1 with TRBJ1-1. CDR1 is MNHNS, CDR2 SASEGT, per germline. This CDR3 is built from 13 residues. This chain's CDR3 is CASSPRLGTEAFF.

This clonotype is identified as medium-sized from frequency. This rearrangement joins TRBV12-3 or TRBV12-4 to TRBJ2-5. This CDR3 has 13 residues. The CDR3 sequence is CASSQYTQETQYF.

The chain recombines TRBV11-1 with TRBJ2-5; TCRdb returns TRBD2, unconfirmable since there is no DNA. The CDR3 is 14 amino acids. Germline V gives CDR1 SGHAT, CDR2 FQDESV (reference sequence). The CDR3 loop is CASRGGLALETQYF.

CDR3: CASSSSQGRHYGYTF. V and J are TRBV7-9 and TRBJ1-2; TCRdb's D gene call, TRBD1, goes unchecked for lack of DNA. From germline, CDR1 is SEHNR and CDR2 FQNEAQ (reference sequence). The CDR3 is 15 residues long.

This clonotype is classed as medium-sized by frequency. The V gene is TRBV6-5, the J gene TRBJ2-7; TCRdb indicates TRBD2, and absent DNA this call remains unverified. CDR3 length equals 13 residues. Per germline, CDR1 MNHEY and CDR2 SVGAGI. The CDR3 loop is CASSEGQRIEQYF.

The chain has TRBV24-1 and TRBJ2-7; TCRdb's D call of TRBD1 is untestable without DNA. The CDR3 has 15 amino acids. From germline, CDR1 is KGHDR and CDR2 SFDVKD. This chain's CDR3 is CATSHPGQGVYEQYF.

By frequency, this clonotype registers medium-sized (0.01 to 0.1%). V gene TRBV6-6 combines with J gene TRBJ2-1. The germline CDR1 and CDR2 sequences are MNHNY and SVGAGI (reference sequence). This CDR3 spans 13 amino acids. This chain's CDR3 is CASSYVNENEQFF.

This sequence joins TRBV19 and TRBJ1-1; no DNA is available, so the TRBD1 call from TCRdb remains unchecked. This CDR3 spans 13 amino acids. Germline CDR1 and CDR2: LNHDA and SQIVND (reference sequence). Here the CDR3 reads CASSKDRGGEAFF.

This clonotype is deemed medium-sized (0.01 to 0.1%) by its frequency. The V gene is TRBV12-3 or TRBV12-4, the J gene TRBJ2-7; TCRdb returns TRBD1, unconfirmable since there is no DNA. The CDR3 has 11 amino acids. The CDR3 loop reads CASSLGGEQYF.

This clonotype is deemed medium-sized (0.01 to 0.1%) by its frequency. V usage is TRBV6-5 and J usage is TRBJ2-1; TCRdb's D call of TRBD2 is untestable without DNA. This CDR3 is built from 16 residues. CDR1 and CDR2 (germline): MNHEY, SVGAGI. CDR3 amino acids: CASGPTTSGRGSEQFF.

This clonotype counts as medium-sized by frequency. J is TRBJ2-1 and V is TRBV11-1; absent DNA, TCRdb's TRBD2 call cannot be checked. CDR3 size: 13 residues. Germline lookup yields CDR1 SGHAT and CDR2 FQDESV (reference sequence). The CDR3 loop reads CASSSDTSGEQFF.

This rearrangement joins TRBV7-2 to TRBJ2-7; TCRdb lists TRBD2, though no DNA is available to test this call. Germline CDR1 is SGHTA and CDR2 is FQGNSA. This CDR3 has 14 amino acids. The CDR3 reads CASSQRTSGYEQYF. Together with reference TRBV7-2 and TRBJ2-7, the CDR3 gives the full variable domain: GAGVSQSPSNKVTEKGKDVELRCDPISGHTALYWYRQSLGQGLEFLIYFQGNSAPDKSGLPSDRFSAERTGGSVSTLTIQRTQQEDSAVYLCASSQRTSGYEQYFGPGTRLTVT.

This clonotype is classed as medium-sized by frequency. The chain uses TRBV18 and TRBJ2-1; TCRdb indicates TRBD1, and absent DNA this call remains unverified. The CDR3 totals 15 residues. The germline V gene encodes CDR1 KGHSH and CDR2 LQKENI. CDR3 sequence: CASSPGTGVSNEQFF. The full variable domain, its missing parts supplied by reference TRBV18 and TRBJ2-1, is NAGVMQNPRHLVRRRGQEARLRCSPMKGHSHVYWYRQLPEEGLKFMVYLQKENIIDESGMPKERFSAEFPKEGPSILRIQQVVRGDSAAYFCASSPGTGVSNEQFFGPGTRLTVL.

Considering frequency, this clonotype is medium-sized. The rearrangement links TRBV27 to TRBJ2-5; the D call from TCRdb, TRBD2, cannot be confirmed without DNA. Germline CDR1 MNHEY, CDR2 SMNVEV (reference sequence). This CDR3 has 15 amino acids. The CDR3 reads CASSSLPWSGETQYF.

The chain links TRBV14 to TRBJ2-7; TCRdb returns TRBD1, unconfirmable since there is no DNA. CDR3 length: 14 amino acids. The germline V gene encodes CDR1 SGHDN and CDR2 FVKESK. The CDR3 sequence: CASSQGTGAYEQYF.

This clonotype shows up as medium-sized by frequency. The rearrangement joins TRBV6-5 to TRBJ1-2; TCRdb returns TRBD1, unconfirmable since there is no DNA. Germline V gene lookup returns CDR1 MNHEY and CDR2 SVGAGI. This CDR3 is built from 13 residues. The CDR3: CASSIDGNGGYTF.

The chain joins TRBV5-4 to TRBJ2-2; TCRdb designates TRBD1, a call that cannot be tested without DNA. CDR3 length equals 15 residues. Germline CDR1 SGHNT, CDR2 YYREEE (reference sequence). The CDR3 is CASSLDGGLAGELFF.

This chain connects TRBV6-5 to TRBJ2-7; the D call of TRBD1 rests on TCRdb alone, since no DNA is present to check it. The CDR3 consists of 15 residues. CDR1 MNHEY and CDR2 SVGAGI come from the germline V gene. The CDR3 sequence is CASSLEGGSSYEQYF.

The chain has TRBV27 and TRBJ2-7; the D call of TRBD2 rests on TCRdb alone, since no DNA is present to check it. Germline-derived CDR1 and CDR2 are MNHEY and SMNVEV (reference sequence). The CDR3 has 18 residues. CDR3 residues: CASSSKMGSSFYTYEQYF.

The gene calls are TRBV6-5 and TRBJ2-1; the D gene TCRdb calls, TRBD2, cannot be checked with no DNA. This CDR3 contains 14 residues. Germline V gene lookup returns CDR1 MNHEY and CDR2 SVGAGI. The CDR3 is CASSRKDYYNEQFF.

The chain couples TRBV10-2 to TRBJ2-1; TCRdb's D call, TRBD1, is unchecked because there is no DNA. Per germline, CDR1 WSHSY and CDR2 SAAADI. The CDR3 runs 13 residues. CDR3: CASSDDRYNEQFF.

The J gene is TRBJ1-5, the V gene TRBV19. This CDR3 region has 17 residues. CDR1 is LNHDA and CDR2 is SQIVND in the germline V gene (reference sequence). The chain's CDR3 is CASRTMEGGESNQPQHF.

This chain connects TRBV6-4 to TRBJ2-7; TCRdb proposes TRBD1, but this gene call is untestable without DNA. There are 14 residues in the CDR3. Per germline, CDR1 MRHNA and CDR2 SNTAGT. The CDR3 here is CASSPAGTGAEQYF.

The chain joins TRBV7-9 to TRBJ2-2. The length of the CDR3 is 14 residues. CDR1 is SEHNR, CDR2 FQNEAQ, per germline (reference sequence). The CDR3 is CASSPQVGPGELFF.

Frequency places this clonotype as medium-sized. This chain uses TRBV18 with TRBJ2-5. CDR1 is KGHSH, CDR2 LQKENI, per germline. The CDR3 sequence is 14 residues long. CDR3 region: CASSPPSYQETQYF.

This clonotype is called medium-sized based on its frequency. CDR3 sequence: CASSLSQGTQYF. This chain links TRBV14 with TRBJ2-3; no DNA is available, so the TRBD1 call from TCRdb remains unchecked. The CDR3 consists of 12 residues. Germline values: CDR1 SGHDN, CDR2 FVKESK.

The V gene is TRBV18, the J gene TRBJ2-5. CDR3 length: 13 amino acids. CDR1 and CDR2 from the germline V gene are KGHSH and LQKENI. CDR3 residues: CASSPGSQETQYF.